Following are 24 T cell receptor beta chains from one sample sequenced in a study of blood T cells in healthy people across ages (dated by TCRdb to 2013 to 2016). The method was 5' RACE. The second PCR ran for about 7 to 11 cycles and used a J-beta primer mix along with a sample-barcoded 5' primer. TCRdb ran its own pipeline on the public reads, namely fastp trimming at Q25 and MiXCR clone calling, and kept in-frame beta chains. Identical CDR3 protein sequences are pooled into one entry, listed with their most common genes and DNA. For this sample there are approximately 2,000,000 distinct CDR3 sequences; around 40% appear just once. The ten top clones hold about 21% of the sample. Sequencing input: blood. Receptor source: a human donor in good health.

To note about this clonotype: A read error may produce the germline difference seen at one junction end. The J gene is TRBJ2-5, the V gene TRBV3-1; 9 nucleotides align to TRBD2. The CDR3 is made up of 18 amino acids. Germline loops: CDR1 LGHDT, CDR2 YNNKEL (reference sequence). CDR3 loop: CASSQESGGRYAQETQYF. The CDR3, as DNA: TGTGCCAGCAGTCAAGAAAGCGGGGGGCGTTATGCGCAAGAGACCCAGTACTTC.

The CDR3 region has the DNA TGTGCCACCTGGGGTATCCGGGGGGCGTATACGCAGTATTTT. It yields the protein CATWGIRGAYTQYF. This chain uses TRBV27 with TRBJ2-3; TRBD2 is a possible D gene (7 bases). The V gene lost 10 bases and the J gene lost 7 bases, with 21 bases spanning the gap. The length of the CDR3 is 14 residues. Germline V gene sequence: CDR1 MNHEY, CDR2 SMNVEV (reference sequence).

V usage is TRBV7-6 and J usage is TRBJ2-1; TRBD1 matches 9 bases. There are 16 residues in the CDR3. The junction had 3 bases not matched to a gene; V was cut back by 0 bases and J by 3 bases. Germline V gives CDR1 SGHVS, CDR2 FNYEAQ. The CDR3 reads CASSLATTGGYNEQFF. Here the CDR3 DNA reads TGTGCCAGCAGCTTAGCGACGACAGGGGGCTACAATGAGCAGTTCTTC.

The rearrangement uses TRBV6-6 and TRBJ1-5; D perhaps matches TRBD1 (5 bases). Trimming removed 7 bases from V and 4 bases from J, with 17 bases in between. There are 15 residues in the CDR3. Germline CDR1 and CDR2: MNHNY and SVGAGI (reference sequence). CDR3: CASTGAGGRNQPQHF. Written as DNA, the CDR3 is TGTGCCAGCACCGGGGCTGGAGGCAGGAATCAGCCCCAGCATTTT.

V usage is TRBV20-1 and J usage is TRBJ1-2; maybe TRBD1 (5 bases). The germline CDR1 and CDR2 sequences are DFQATT and SNEGSKA (reference sequence). This CDR3 spans 16 amino acids. Trimming shortened V by 6 bases and J by 6 bases, and 26 bases separated the two germline ends. The CDR3 spells CSAATSSPGNVDGYTF. In nucleotides, the CDR3 is TGCAGTGCCGCAACATCATCTCCAGGGAATGTAGATGGCTACACCTTC.

The rearrangement uses TRBV6-2 or TRBV6-3 and TRBJ2-4, with 8 bases fitting TRBD2. Trimming at V came to 5 bases and at J to 6 bases, leaving 9 bases not matched to a gene. This CDR3 region has 15 residues. Germline CDR1 is MNHEY and CDR2 is SVGEGT. The CDR3 sequence: CASSERGTWGNIQYF. DNA for the CDR3: TGTGCCAGCAGTGAGCGGGGGACCTGGGGAAACATTCAGTACTTC.

Note on this clonotype: The junction does not match germline at one end; this may be a read error. The CDR3 loop is CSVGASSTDAQYF. CDR3 in DNA: TGCAGCGTAGGGGCTTCTAGCACAGATGCGCAGTATTTT. V and J are TRBV29-1 and TRBJ2-3; D tentatively reads TRBD1 or TRBD2 (5 bases each). CDR1 SQVTM and CDR2 ANQGSEA come from the germline V gene. There are 13 residues in the CDR3.

This clonotype was observed many times. V is TRBV4-3 and J is TRBJ1-2, with D possibly TRBD1 on 5 matching bases. CDR3 size: 16 residues. Germline CDR1 and CDR2: LGHNA and YSLEER. Trimming left V 4 bases short and J 8 bases short, with 23 bases between. For the CDR3, the DNA is TGCGCCAGCAGCCGCTTTACAGGAAAAGATGGAGGCGGCTACACCTTC. Amino acid sequence: CASSRFTGKDGGGYTF.

In DNA, the CDR3 is TGTGCCAGCAGCAGAGGACGGCCTAATCAGCCCCAGCATTTT. This sequence encodes CASSRGRPNQPQHF. The chain has TRBV12-3 or TRBV12-4 and TRBJ1-5, with no clear D. Trimming removed 6 bases at V and 4 bases at J, with 13 bases between. The CDR3 totals 14 residues.

The chain has TRBV20-1 and TRBJ2-3; 9 nucleotides agree with TRBD2. The CDR3 spans 16 residues. From germline, CDR1 is DFQATT and CDR2 SNEGSKA (reference sequence). Unmatched junction bases numbered 12, after V lost 3 bases and J lost 5 bases. CDR3 amino acids: CSARSRSGGLIDTQYF. CDR3 nucleotides: TGCAGTGCTAGGTCCCGTAGCGGGGGCCTCATAGATACGCAGTATTTT.

The chain is built from TRBV29-1 and TRBJ2-7, with D possibly matching TRBD2 (5 bases). The V end was cut by 4 bases, the J end by 10 bases, with 20 bases between. CDR1 and CDR2 (germline): SQVTM, ANQGSEA. CDR3 length equals 13 residues. The CDR3 spells CSVARGLEEAQYF. The CDR3, as DNA: TGCAGCGTTGCGAGAGGGTTAGAAGAGGCCCAGTACTTC.

The chain recombines TRBV9 with TRBJ1-1, with 10 nucleotides matching TRBD1. This CDR3 comprises 16 residues. Trimming took 0 bases from V and 0 from J; bases not matched to a gene: 2. Germline lookup yields CDR1 SGDLS and CDR2 YYNGEE. CDR3 region: CASSVGQGAMNTEAFF. The CDR3 DNA follows: TGTGCCAGCAGCGTAGGACAGGGGGCGATGAACACTGAAGCTTTCTTT. The whole variable domain, remainder taken from reference TRBV9 and TRBJ1-1, is DSGVTQTPKHLITATGQRVTLRCSPRSGDLSVYWYQQSLDQGLQFLIQYYNGEERAKGNILERFSAQQFPDLHSELNLSSLELGDSALYFCASSVGQGAMNTEAFFGQGTRLTVV.

The sample holds one count of this clonotype. CDR3 sequence reads: CASGIREDTEAFF. For the CDR3, the DNA is TGTGCCAGCGGTATCAGGGAGGACACTGAAGCTTTCTTT. The chain carries TRBV12-3 or TRBV12-4 and TRBJ1-1; TRBD1 might be the D (5 bases). This CDR3 region has 13 residues. The V end was cut by 8 bases, the J end by 3 bases, with 13 bases between.

This chain links TRBV5-4 with TRBJ1-2, with 7 bases identical to TRBD1. The J segment lost 3 bases and the V segment lost 4 bases, leaving 9 bases of the junction unmatched. The V gene's germline CDR1 is SGHNT and CDR2 YYREEE (reference sequence). The CDR3 totals 15 residues. CDR3 sequence: CASSHRDRGYYGYTF. Here the CDR3 DNA reads TGTGCCAGCAGCCACCGGGACAGAGGGTACTATGGCTACACCTTC. Drawing the rest from reference TRBV5-4 and TRBJ1-2, the complete variable domain is ETGVTQSPTHLIKTRGQQVTLRCSSQSGHNTVSWYQQALGQGPQFIFQYYREEENGRGNFPPRFSGLQFPNYSSELNVNALELDDSALYLCASSHRDRGYYGYTFGSGTRLTVV.

This clonotype occurred a few times. The gene calls are TRBV20-1 and TRBJ1-6; D is possibly TRBD1 (5 bases). Trimming pared 3 bases from V and 7 bases from J, leaving 10 bases between. There are 13 residues in the CDR3. Germline CDR1 reads DFQATT; CDR2 reads SNEGSKA (reference sequence). This CDR3 is CSASQGINSPLHF. The CDR3, as DNA: TGCAGTGCTAGCCAGGGAATAAATTCACCCCTCCACTTT.

Remarks on this clonotype: Sequence at one end of the junction differs from germline and may be a read error. J is TRBJ2-4 and V is TRBV25-1; D gene ambiguous. TRBJ2-7 explains the end of the DNA better; the J call may be wrong. CDR1 and CDR2 from the germline V gene are MGHDK and SYGVNS. CDR3 size: 13 residues. CDR3 region: CAGSEFGLYEQYF. The DNA of the CDR3 is TGTGCCGGCAGTGAATTTGGTCTCTACGAGCAGTACTTC.

About this clonotype itself: This may arise from a read error, as a much more abundant clone is one base away. The gene calls are TRBV7-2 and TRBJ2-7, with a possible D match to TRBD1 (6 bases). CDR3 length: 15 residues. Between the trimmed V and J ends, which lost 5 bases and 0 bases, there was a span of 14 bases. In germline, CDR1 is SGHTA, CDR2 FQGNSA. The DNA of the CDR3 is TGTGCCAGCAGCCTTCAGACAGGATTCTCCTACGAGCAGTACTTC. It translates to CASSLQTGFSYEQYF.

In its sample, this clonotype was seen a few times. The chain employs TRBV20-1 and TRBJ1-4; TRBD1 might be the D (5 bases). CDR1 DFQATT and CDR2 SNEGSKA come from the germline V gene (reference sequence). V gave up 6 bases and J gave up 4 bases, with 15 bases separating them. This CDR3 has 14 residues. Written as DNA, the CDR3 is TGCAGTGCGCATGACCGGGACTTTAATGAAAAACTGTTTTTT. Translation: CSAHDRDFNEKLFF.

The chain combines TRBV11-3 with TRBJ2-1, with TRBD2 identical over 10 bases. The CDR3 extends over 15 amino acids. The J segment lost 7 bases and the V segment lost 4 bases, leaving 7 bases of the junction unmatched. Germline loops: CDR1 SGHNT, CDR2 YENEEA. CDR3 nucleotides: TGTGCCAGCAGCTCCAGCGGGGGGGTAAGAAATGAGCAGTTCTTC. As protein: CASSSSGGVRNEQFF.

This chain connects TRBV7-9 to TRBJ2-1, with 8 bases identical to TRBD1. V trimming: 5 bases; J trimming: 8 bases; junction bases outside the gene matches: 8. Germline CDR1 is SEHNR and CDR2 is FQNEAQ (reference sequence). The CDR3 is 14 residues long. The CDR3 nucleotides read TGTGCCAGCAGCCGCGGACAGGGTTTCCATGAGCAGTTCTTC. This encodes CASSRGQGFHEQFF. Full variable domain (missing parts from reference TRBV7-9 and TRBJ2-1): DTGVSQNPRHKITKRGQNVTFRCDPISEHNRLYWYRQTLGQGPEFLTYFQNEAQLEKSRLLSDRFSAERPKGSFSTLEIQRTEQGDSAMYLCASSRGQGFHEQFFGPGTRLTVL.

V gene TRBV20-1 combines with J gene TRBJ2-7; 9 bases map to TRBD1. CDR3 length equals 14 residues. J gave up 5 bases and V 6 bases, and 11 bases lay outside the gene matches. The germline V gene encodes CDR1 DFQATT and CDR2 SNEGSKA (reference sequence). CDR3 residues: CSARGTGLAHEQYF. For the CDR3, the DNA is TGCAGTGCGAGGGGGACAGGGTTAGCCCACGAGCAGTACTTC.

This clonotype was recorded a few times. The chain recombines TRBV20-1 with TRBJ2-7; the match to TRBD2 covers 16 bases. Germline V gene lookup returns CDR1 DFQATT and CDR2 SNEGSKA (reference sequence). This CDR3 comprises 16 residues. The V segment lost 5 bases and the J segment 3 bases; nucleotides outside the gene matches: 7. The CDR3 DNA is TGCAGTGCTTCGGGACTAGCGGGGGGGGCTTACTACGAGCAGTACTTC. It yields the protein CSASGLAGGAYYEQYF.

As regards this clonotype: Given a much more abundant clone one base away, this may be a read error. The gene calls are TRBV7-9 and TRBJ2-5; TRBD1 matches 7 bases. This CDR3 contains 12 residues. V lost 5 bases to trimming and J lost 13 bases; unmatched junction nucleotides: 10. Germline-derived CDR1 and CDR2 are SEHNR and FQNEAQ (reference sequence). The CDR3 spells CASSPTGDERYF. The CDR3 region has the DNA TGTGCCAGCAGCCCAACAGGGGACGAGCGGTACTTC.

This clonotype was seen a few times. The chain recombines TRBV5-5 with TRBJ1-2, with unresolved D. Germline V gene sequence: CDR1 SGHKS, CDR2 YYEKEE (reference sequence). Trimming pared 0 bases from V and 4 bases from J, leaving 10 bases between. This CDR3 is built from 14 residues. CDR3 residues: CASSLEQRTYGYTF. The CDR3 DNA follows: TGTGCCAGCAGCTTGGAACAGAGGACCTATGGCTACACCTTC.